The 20 T cell receptor beta chains reported below all come from one sample, sequenced in a study of blood T cell repertoires in COVID-19. Method: immunoSEQ multiplex PCR; TCRdb's copy keeps in-frame clones and lacks some. The data show about 80,000 clones, with approximately 89% seen just once and around 7.2% held by the top ten. The specimen sequenced was peripheral blood. The source is a woman of 80 years or more with acute or convalescent COVID-19.

The CDR3 DNA reads as TGTGCCAGCAGTGACGGACAGTCAGCAGATACGCAGTATTTT. The encoded protein is CASSDGQSADTQYF. V gene TRBV2 combines with J gene TRBJ2-3; D may be TRBD1 (6 bases). Germline V gene data show CDR1 as SNHLY and CDR2 as FYNNEI. The CDR3 contains 14 residues. The V gene lost 3 bases and the J gene lost 4 bases, with 11 bases spanning the gap.

The chain links TRBV6-5 to TRBJ1-4; 9 bases fit TRBD1. Per germline, CDR1 MNHEY and CDR2 SVGAGI. The ends lost 7 bases at V and 5 bases at J; junction bases unmatched: 8. The CDR3 is made up of 15 amino acids. The CDR3 DNA is TGTGCCAGCAAAGGACAGGGGATGGGGAATGAAAAACTGTTTTTT. This gives the protein CASKGQGMGNEKLFF.

This chain joins TRBV18 and TRBJ2-7, with D perhaps matching TRBD1 (6 bases). This CDR3 contains 14 residues. Germline assignment: CDR1 KGHSH and CDR2 LQKENI. V lost 2 bases, J lost 2 bases, and 10 bases lay in between. CDR3 region: CASSPSTGTYEQYF. In DNA form, the CDR3 reads TGTGCCAGCTCACCATCAACAGGGACCTACGAGCAGTACTTC. Full variable domain (remainder filled in from reference TRBV18 and TRBJ2-7): NAGVMQNPRHLVRRRGQEARLRCSPMKGHSHVYWYRQLPEEGLKFMVYLQKENIIDESGMPKERFSAEFPKEGPSILRIQQVVRGDSAAYFCASSPSTGTYEQYFGPGTRLTVT.

The V and J genes are TRBV5-4 and TRBJ2-1; TRBD2 agrees at 8 bases. V lost 3 bases to trimming and J lost 10 bases; unmatched junction nucleotides: 12. Germline V lookup: CDR1 SGHNT, CDR2 YYREEE (reference sequence). This CDR3 spans 15 amino acids. CDR3 in amino acids: CASSWDTGTSREQFF. The CDR3 DNA follows: TGTGCCAGCAGCTGGGATACCGGGACTAGTCGAGAGCAGTTCTTC.

The CDR3 nucleotides are TGTGCCAGCTCACTACGACAGGGTAATGGCTACACCTTC. Translation gives CASSLRQGNGYTF. V and J are TRBV18 and TRBJ1-2; 7 positions match TRBD1. From germline, CDR1 is KGHSH and CDR2 LQKENI. J lost 6 bases, V lost 4 bases, and 5 bases had no gene match. The CDR3 is made up of 13 amino acids.

V gene TRBV2 combines with J gene TRBJ2-5, with 9 nucleotides matching TRBD1. The J segment lost 5 bases and the V segment lost 6 bases, leaving 7 bases of the junction unmatched. This CDR3 spans 14 amino acids. From germline, CDR1 is SNHLY and CDR2 FYNNEI. The CDR3 loop reads CASRTGGAMETQYF. The CDR3 DNA reads as TGTGCCAGCAGGACAGGGGGGGCCATGGAGACCCAGTACTTC.

This clone was observed once. The chain has TRBV7-2 and TRBJ2-5, with TRBD2 identical over 10 bases. The CDR3 is 16 residues long. Trimming cost V 1 base and J 4 bases; bases outside gene matches: 6. From germline, CDR1 is SGHTA and CDR2 FQGNSA. CDR3 sequence (DNA): TGTGCCAGCAGCTTAGATAGCGGGGGGAAGGGAGAGACCCAGTACTTC. This gives the protein CASSLDSGGKGETQYF.

The rearrangement joins TRBV24-1 to TRBJ2-5; tentatively, D is TRBD1 (5 bases). The CDR3 consists of 15 residues. CDR1 and CDR2 (germline): KGHDR, SFDVKD. The V end lost 3 bases, the J end lost 1 base, and 11 bases lay between the germline ends. The CDR3 protein is CATSDEDTFQETQYF. In DNA form, the CDR3 reads TGTGCCACCAGTGATGAGGACACCTTCCAAGAGACCCAGTACTTC.

This rearrangement joins TRBV28 to TRBJ2-1; 14 bases fit TRBD2. The CDR3 loop spans 15 amino acids. V lost 3 bases to trimming and J lost 10 bases; unmatched junction nucleotides: 5. Germline V gene data show CDR1 as MDHEN and CDR2 as SYDVKM. DNA of the CDR3: TGTGCCAGCAGTTTCGGACTAGCGGGGGGCCAAGAGCAGTTCTTC. It codes for CASSFGLAGGQEQFF.

The chain joins TRBV19 to TRBJ1-5, with 8 bases aligning to TRBD1. The ends lost 9 bases at V and 0 bases at J; junction bases unmatched: 10. Germline loops: CDR1 LNHDA, CDR2 SQIVND (reference sequence). The CDR3 length is 16 residues. CDR3 protein: CASQSRQGYSNQPQHF. The CDR3 nucleotides read TGTGCCAGCCAAAGTCGACAGGGGTATAGCAATCAGCCCCAGCATTTT.

This chain connects TRBV9 to TRBJ2-3; D ambiguous. The CDR3 runs to 13 residues. Trimming removed 0 bases from V and 1 base from J, with 3 bases in between. CDR1 SGDLS and CDR2 YYNGEE come from the germline V gene. The DNA for the CDR3 is TGTGCCAGCAGCGTAGCTCGCACAGATACGCAGTATTTT. This gives the protein CASSVARTDTQYF.

This chain links TRBV30 with TRBJ2-7; 11 bases align to TRBD1. This CDR3 spans 13 amino acids. The germline CDR1 and CDR2 sequences are GTSNPN and SVGIG (reference sequence). V gave up 3 bases and J gave up 4 bases; unmatched junction bases: 2. CDR3 loop: CAWRDRGLYEQYF. The CDR3 DNA sequence: TGTGCCTGGAGGGACAGGGGGCTATACGAGCAGTACTTC.

In DNA, the CDR3 is TGTGCCAGCTCACCGACAGGGGGCACTGAAGCTTTCTTT. Protein product: CASSPTGGTEAFF. This chain links TRBV18 with TRBJ1-1; 9 bases map to TRBD1. V trimming: 3 bases; J trimming: 4 bases; junction bases outside the gene matches: 0. This CDR3 is built from 13 residues. The germline gives CDR1 KGHSH, CDR2 LQKENI. Filled out from reference TRBV18 and TRBJ1-1, the complete variable domain reads NAGVMQNPRHLVRRRGQEARLRCSPMKGHSHVYWYRQLPEEGLKFMVYLQKENIIDESGMPKERFSAEFPKEGPSILRIQQVVRGDSAAYFCASSPTGGTEAFFGQGTRLTVV.

The chain links TRBV5-1 to TRBJ2-7; the match to TRBD1 covers 10 bases. CDR1 SGHRS and CDR2 YFSETQ come from the germline V gene. This CDR3 has 17 residues. Trimming removed 4 bases from V and 3 bases from J; junction bases left unmatched: 13. CDR3 sequence: CASSPTPGTGAIYEQYF. DNA of the CDR3: TGCGCCAGCAGCCCAACCCCCGGGACAGGGGCAATCTACGAGCAGTACTTC.

Only one count was recorded for this clone. The J gene is TRBJ1-2, the V gene TRBV5-1; 7 bases are a match to TRBD1. CDR1 and CDR2 from the germline V gene are SGHRS and YFSETQ. CDR3 length: 16 amino acids. J gave up 0 bases and V 0 bases, and 5 bases lay outside the gene matches. In DNA, the CDR3 is TGCGCCAGCAGCTTGGGTGGGGACAGTTCTAACTATGGCTACACCTTC. Amino acid sequence: CASSLGGDSSNYGYTF.

The chain employs TRBV5-1 and TRBJ1-1; maybe TRBD1 (5 bases). Germline loops: CDR1 SGHRS, CDR2 YFSETQ. CDR3 length: 13 amino acids. With 4 bases removed from V and 10 bases from J, the gap between germline ends came to 17 bases. As DNA, the CDR3 is TGCGCCAGCAGCCCAAATACAAAGGGACTAGCTTTCTTT. Its translation is CASSPNTKGLAFF.

The chain couples TRBV18 to TRBJ2-1; D is uncertain. This CDR3 has 13 amino acids. In germline, CDR1 is KGHSH, CDR2 LQKENI. V was trimmed by 5 bases and J by 9 bases, leaving 14 bases between them. Here the CDR3 DNA reads TGTGCCAGCTCAGGATCCCCGGGTCTTGAGCAGTTCTTC. The encoded protein is CASSGSPGLEQFF. The full variable domain, completed using reference TRBV18 and TRBJ2-1, is NAGVMQNPRHLVRRRGQEARLRCSPMKGHSHVYWYRQLPEEGLKFMVYLQKENIIDESGMPKERFSAEFPKEGPSILRIQQVVRGDSAAYFCASSGSPGLEQFFGPGTRLTVL.

A single count supports this clone. The V call is TRBV5-1, the J call TRBJ2-6, with TRBD1 identical over 10 bases. CDR3 size: 18 residues. The germline CDR1 and CDR2 sequences are SGHRS and YFSETQ. Trimming cost V 0 bases and J 0 bases; bases outside gene matches: 3. The CDR3 DNA sequence: TGCGCCAGCAGCTTGGCAGGACAGGGGGGCTCTGGGGCCAACGTCCTGACTTTC. This translates into CASSLAGQGGSGANVLTF.

This clone counts as medium-sized (0.01 to 0.1%). This chain joins TRBV5-5 and TRBJ1-2, with 7 bases fitting TRBD1. The CDR3 length is 12 residues. Per germline, CDR1 SGHKS and CDR2 YYEKEE (reference sequence). The ends lost 4 bases at V and 8 bases at J; junction bases unmatched: 5. The CDR3 DNA is TGTGCCAGCAGCAAAGACAGGGCCGGCTACACCTTC. Protein sequence: CASSKDRAGYTF. The complete variable domain, with remaining parts taken from reference TRBV5-5 and TRBJ1-2, reads DAGVTQSPTHLIKTRGQQVTLRCSPISGHKSVSWYQQVLGQGPQFIFQYYEKEERGRGNFPDRFSARQFPNYSSELNVNALLLGDSALYLCASSKDRAGYTFGSGTRLTVV.

The V gene is TRBV7-2, the J gene TRBJ2-3; the match to TRBD2 covers 13 bases. V was clipped by 2 bases and J by 3 bases; unmatched bases: 8. Germline CDR1 is SGHTA and CDR2 is FQGNSA. The CDR3 extends over 18 amino acids. The CDR3 sequence is CASSLLGRGLAGTDTQYF. CDR3 in DNA: TGTGCCAGCAGCTTATTAGGTCGGGGACTAGCGGGGACAGATACGCAGTATTTT. Drawing the rest from reference TRBV7-2 and TRBJ2-3, the complete variable domain is GAGVSQSPSNKVTEKGKDVELRCDPISGHTALYWYRQSLGQGLEFLIYFQGNSAPDKSGLPSDRFSAERTGGSVSTLTIQRTQQEDSAVYLCASSLLGRGLAGTDTQYFGPGTRLTVL.